The 25 T cell receptor beta chains listed next were all sequenced from one sample in a study of OX40 agonist ivuxolimab in advanced cancers. Profiling relied on immunoSEQ multiplex PCR, and the TCRdb table lists in-frame clones only, not all of them. Of around 50,000 clones listed, about 89% are singletons. The sequencing used CD4+ or CD8+ T cells sorted from blood, collected in a trial of the OX40 agonist ivuxolimab. The receptors originated from an adult with an advanced solid tumor such as melanoma, head and neck, liver or kidney cancer.

The chain recombines TRBV29-1 with TRBJ2-2; the D gene is possibly TRBD2 (5 bases). V was cut by 4 bases and J by 0 bases, with 15 bases left in between. CDR1 is SQVTM and CDR2 is ANQGSEA in the germline V gene. CDR3 size: 16 residues. The CDR3, as DNA: TGCAGCGTTGCTCTAGGGAGCGGCACGAACACCGGGGAGCTGTTTTTT. Translated, it gives CSVALGSGTNTGELFF.

This chain uses TRBV11-2 with TRBJ1-2; D ambiguous. This CDR3 has 12 amino acids. CDR1 is SGHAT and CDR2 is FQNNGV in the germline V gene. The V end was cut by 5 bases, the J end by 3 bases, with 7 bases between. The CDR3 reads CASSRLDYGYTF. The CDR3 DNA sequence: TGTGCCAGCAGCCGACTGGACTATGGCTACACCTTC.

This clone is a singleton in its sample. This chain joins TRBV5-5 and TRBJ1-4; 7 bases are a match to TRBD1. This CDR3 is built from 15 residues. Germline V CDR1 and CDR2: SGHKS, YYEKEE (reference sequence). The V segment lost 0 bases and the J segment 5 bases; nucleotides outside the gene matches: 4. Written as DNA, the CDR3 is TGTGCCAGCAGCTTGGTGGGCAGGGGGAATGAAAAACTGTTTTTT. The encoded protein is CASSLVGRGNEKLFF.

The chain carries TRBV18 and TRBJ2-7; possible D gene TRBD1, 6 bases. The CDR3 extends over 13 amino acids. The germline V gene has CDR1 KGHSH and CDR2 LQKENI. V was pared by 2 bases and J by 4 bases, with 9 bases between. CDR3 sequence: CASSPRQGYEQYF. The DNA of the CDR3 is TGTGCCAGCTCACCAAGGCAGGGGTACGAGCAGTACTTC.

The rearrangement uses TRBV9 and TRBJ1-3; D might be TRBD1 (6 bases). Germline CDR1 is SGDLS and CDR2 is YYNGEE. The CDR3 runs 17 residues. V was pared by 0 bases and J by 0 bases, with 13 bases between. The CDR3 reads CASSVEDSSFSGNTIYF. Written as DNA, the CDR3 is TGTGCCAGCAGCGTAGAGGACAGTTCATTCTCTGGAAACACCATATATTTT.

On this clone: This specimen includes other DNA sequences encoding the same CDR3. This chain links TRBV27 with TRBJ1-2, with D possibly matching TRBD1 (5 bases). Germline V lookup: CDR1 MNHEY, CDR2 SMNVEV (reference sequence). This CDR3 is built from 15 residues. V was shortened by 3 bases and J by 4 bases, with 15 bases between the two germline ends. DNA for the CDR3: TGTGCCAGCAGTTTGGGGCAGGGCTCAATCTATGGCTACACCTTC. Translating gives CASSLGQGSIYGYTF.

The V call is TRBV9, the J call TRBJ2-2, with D possibly matching TRBD1 (6 bases). The germline CDR1 and CDR2 sequences are SGDLS and YYNGEE. Trimming shortened V by 0 bases and J by 6 bases, and 18 bases separated the two germline ends. The CDR3 has 17 amino acids. The CDR3, as DNA: TGTGCCAGCAGCGTAGAACTGGGGGCCGCCCTCTCCGGGGAGCTGTTTTTT. The encoded protein is CASSVELGAALSGELFF.

The chain is built from TRBV27 and TRBJ1-2; D perhaps matches TRBD1 (6 bases). Germline V gene lookup returns CDR1 MNHEY and CDR2 SMNVEV (reference sequence). V lost 4 bases, J lost 4 bases, and 16 bases lay in between. This CDR3 has 15 amino acids. The DNA of the CDR3 is TGTGCCAGCAGTTGGGGGGCTAACAGCGTCTATGGCTACACCTTC. Its protein is CASSWGANSVYGYTF.

The V and J genes are TRBV11-3 and TRBJ2-1; tentatively, D is TRBD2 (6 bases). Germline-derived CDR1 and CDR2 are SGHNT and YENEEA. V was clipped by 5 bases and J by 3 bases, with 11 bases between them. The CDR3 has 14 residues. CDR3 in DNA: TGTGCCAGCAGCCGGGACTTAGACTACAATGAGCAGTTCTTC. The encoded protein is CASSRDLDYNEQFF.

This chain uses TRBV27 with TRBJ2-1; 13 bases are shared with TRBD2. This CDR3 spans 15 amino acids. Germline V gene data show CDR1 as MNHEY and CDR2 as SMNVEV (reference sequence). The trim removed 3 bases at V and 7 bases at J, leaving 3 bases unmatched. CDR3 coding DNA: TGTGCCAGCAGTTTGGGACTAGCGGGAAAAAATGAGCAGTTCTTC. It yields the protein CASSLGLAGKNEQFF.

The chain recombines TRBV5-8 with TRBJ1-1; D uncertain. The germline V gene encodes CDR1 SGHTS and CDR2 YDEGEE. Trimming stripped 2 bases from V and 1 base from J, with 9 bases between. The CDR3 contains 14 residues. This CDR3 is CASSFQQTNTEAFF. The CDR3 bases are TGTGCCAGCAGCTTCCAGCAGACGAACACTGAAGCTTTCTTT.

The rearrangement uses TRBV7-9 and TRBJ2-2; no clear D. There are 14 residues in the CDR3. V was trimmed by 0 bases and J by 7 bases, leaving 9 bases between them. Per the germline V gene, CDR1 is SEHNR and CDR2 is FQNEAQ (reference sequence). DNA of the CDR3: TGTGCCAGCAGCTTAGCGCTTGCTGGCGGGGAGCTGTTTTTT. Protein product: CASSLALAGGELFF.

This chain connects TRBV6-5 to TRBJ2-7; 7 positions agree with TRBD1. Germline values: CDR1 MNHEY, CDR2 SVGAGI. The CDR3 contains 14 residues. The J segment lost 7 bases and the V segment lost 1 base, leaving 7 bases of the junction unmatched. The CDR3 protein is CASSYLGQQLEQYF. CDR3 coding DNA: TGTGCCAGCAGTTACTTGGGACAGCAATTAGAGCAGTACTTC.

The chain is built from TRBV13 and TRBJ1-1; D unclear. This CDR3 comprises 12 residues. V was cut by 2 bases and J by 5 bases, with 6 bases left in between. Germline loops: CDR1 PRHDT, CDR2 FYEKMQ (reference sequence). The CDR3 loop reads CASSLWGTEAFF. The CDR3 coding sequence is TGTGCCAGCAGCTTATGGGGAACTGAAGCTTTCTTT.

The chain couples TRBV7-9 to TRBJ2-3; TRBD2 matches at 11 bases. Germline CDR1 reads SEHNR; CDR2 reads FQNEAQ (reference sequence). This CDR3 has 17 amino acids. Trimming cost V 0 bases and J 1 base; bases outside gene matches: 3. This CDR3 is CASSLASTSGGTDTQYF. In nucleotides, the CDR3 is TGTGCCAGCAGCTTAGCGTCGACTAGCGGGGGCACAGATACGCAGTATTTT. Looking up the rest from reference TRBV7-9 and TRBJ2-3 gives the full variable domain: DTGVSQNPRHKITKRGQNVTFRCDPISEHNRLYWYRQTLGQGPEFLTYFQNEAQLEKSRLLSDRFSAERPKGSFSTLEIQRTEQGDSAMYLCASSLASTSGGTDTQYFGPGTRLTVL.

The chain uses TRBV27 and TRBJ2-7; tentatively, D is TRBD1 (6 bases). Germline CDR1 reads MNHEY; CDR2 reads SMNVEV (reference sequence). The CDR3 length is 15 residues. The V end was cut by 0 bases, the J end by 3 bases, with 12 bases between. In DNA form, the CDR3 reads TGTGCCAGCAGTTTATCGCCGGTCAGGGGCTACGAGCAGTACTTC. It translates to CASSLSPVRGYEQYF.

This clone came up once. The CDR3 DNA follows: TGTGCCAGTAGTCCTTGGACTAGCGGGGGTTACGAGCAGTACTTC. Translation gives CASSPWTSGGYEQYF. This chain joins TRBV19 and TRBJ2-7; 13 bases fit TRBD2. V lost 5 bases, J lost 4 bases, and 5 bases stayed unmatched. This CDR3 spans 15 amino acids. Germline CDR1 reads LNHDA; CDR2 reads SQIVND (reference sequence).

This rearrangement joins TRBV9 to TRBJ2-6; D unclear. V gave up 4 bases and J gave up 0 bases, with 11 bases separating them. The CDR3 sequence is 16 residues long. Germline CDR1 reads SGDLS; CDR2 reads YYNGEE. CDR3 sequence reads: CASSRRISSGANVLTF. In DNA, the CDR3 is TGTGCCAGCAGCCGCCGGATTAGCTCTGGGGCCAACGTCCTGACTTTC.

The rearrangement joins TRBV5-6 to TRBJ1-1; D not resolved. CDR1 is SGHDT, CDR2 YYEEEE, per germline. Trimming removed 0 bases at V and 0 bases at J, with 9 bases between. The CDR3 is 15 amino acids. The CDR3 loop is CASSLAGLMNTEAFF. Written as DNA, the CDR3 is TGTGCCAGCAGCTTGGCCGGCCTCATGAACACTGAAGCTTTCTTT.

This chain links TRBV27 with TRBJ2-3; unclear D gene. Trimming left V 5 bases short and J 3 bases short, with 3 bases between. The germline gives CDR1 MNHEY, CDR2 SMNVEV (reference sequence). The CDR3 contains 11 residues. CDR3: CASSTTDTQYF. The DNA for the CDR3 is TGTGCCAGCAGTACTACAGATACGCAGTATTTT.

The chain has TRBV11-1 and TRBJ2-1, with 9 positions matching TRBD1. Germline loops: CDR1 SGHAT, CDR2 FQDESV (reference sequence). J lost 6 bases, V lost 4 bases, and 10 bases had no gene match. The CDR3 is made up of 16 amino acids. CDR3 bases: TGTGCCAGCAGCTCCACCTACAGGGGGCTAAGCAATGAGCAGTTCTTC. This encodes CASSSTYRGLSNEQFF.

V and J are TRBV20-1 and TRBJ2-4; D gene ambiguous. V shed 6 bases and J shed 7 bases, with 10 bases lying between them. Germline CDR1 and CDR2: DFQATT and SNEGSKA (reference sequence). The CDR3 loop spans 11 amino acids. The CDR3 region is CSARPKNIQYF. CDR3 DNA sequence: TGCAGTGCGAGACCGAAGAACATTCAGTACTTC.

The J gene is TRBJ2-5, the V gene TRBV5-3; D remains ambiguous. TRBV5-3 falls under the ORF class, with uncertain function. Trimming removed 3 bases from V and 8 bases from J, with 5 bases in between. The CDR3 consists of 10 residues. The CDR3 DNA follows: TGTGCCAGAAGCTCGGTAACCCAGTACTTC. Amino acids: CARSSVTQYF.

The genes are TRBV4-2 and TRBJ2-1; perhaps TRBD2 as D (5 bases). Germline V lookup: CDR1 LGHNA, CDR2 YNFKEQ. CDR3 length equals 14 residues. The germline V and J ends were trimmed by 1 base and 4 bases, with 8 bases remaining between them. CDR3 DNA sequence: TGTGCCAGCAGCCAAGGGCTAGCTTACAATGAGCAGTTCTTC. It encodes CASSQGLAYNEQFF.

The genes are TRBV4-1 and TRBJ1-6, with no clear D. The CDR3 runs to 15 residues. V dropped 4 bases and J dropped 8 bases, with 15 bases sitting between them. Germline CDR1 is MGHRA and CDR2 is YSYEKL. This chain's CDR3 is CASSPLTSSYSPLHF. As DNA, the CDR3 is TGCGCCAGCAGCCCACTAACCTCGAGTTATTCACCCCTCCACTTT.